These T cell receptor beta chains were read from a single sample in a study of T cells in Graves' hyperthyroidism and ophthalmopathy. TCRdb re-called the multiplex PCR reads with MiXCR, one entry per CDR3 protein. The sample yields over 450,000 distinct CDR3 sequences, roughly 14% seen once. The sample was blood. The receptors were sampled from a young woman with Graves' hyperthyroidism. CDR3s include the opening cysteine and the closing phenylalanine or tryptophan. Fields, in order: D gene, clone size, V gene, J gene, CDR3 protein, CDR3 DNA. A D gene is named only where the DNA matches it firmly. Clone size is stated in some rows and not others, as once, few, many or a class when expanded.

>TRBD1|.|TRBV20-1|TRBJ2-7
CSANLFPRDRGGEQYF
TGCAGTGCTAACCTTTTTCCCCGGGACAGGGGCGGGGAGCAGTACTTC
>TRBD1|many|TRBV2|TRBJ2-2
CASSLAQGAVTGELFF
TGTGCCAGCAGTCTCGCTCAGGGGGCGGTCACCGGGGAGCTGTTTTTT
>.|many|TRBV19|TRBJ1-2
CASSIEVRQYYGYTF
TGTGCCAGTAGTATAGAAGTCAGACAGTACTATGGCTACACCTTC
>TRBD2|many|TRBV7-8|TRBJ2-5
CASSFLRPGLRKETQYF
TGTGCCAGCAGCTTTCTTCGACCGGGACTAAGGAAAGAGACCCAGTACTTC
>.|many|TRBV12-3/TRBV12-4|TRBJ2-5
CASSFGLETQYF
TGTGCCAGCAGTTTCGGATTGGAGACCCAGTACTTC
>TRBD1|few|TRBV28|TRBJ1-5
CASKTPTGQSGQPQHF
TGTGCCAGCAAAACTCCGACAGGGCAGTCAGGTCAGCCCCAGCATTTT
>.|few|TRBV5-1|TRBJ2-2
CASSPRKGISNTGELFF
TGCGCCAGCAGCCCTCGTAAGGGTATTTCGAACACCGGGGAGCTGTTTTTT
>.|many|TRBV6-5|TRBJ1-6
CASSYPLRRSAVSPLHF
TGTGCCAGCAGTTACCCTCTGCGGAGGTCAGCAGTATCACCCCTCCACTTT
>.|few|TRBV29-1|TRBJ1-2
CSVGPEGGYTF
TGCAGCGTGGGGCCTGAGGGTGGCTACACCTTC
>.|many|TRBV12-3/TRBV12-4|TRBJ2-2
CASSFALPSTGELFF
TGTGCCAGCAGTTTCGCGCTTCCCAGTACCGGGGAGCTGTTTTTT
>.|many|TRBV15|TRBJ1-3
CATSRDTQPTGSGGNTIYF
TGTGCCACCAGCAGAGATACTCAACCGACGGGTTCTGGTGGAAACACCATATATTTT
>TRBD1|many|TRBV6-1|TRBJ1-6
CASSSGTGGPPLHF
TGTGCCAGCAGTTCCGGGACAGGGGGCCCACCCCTCCACTTT
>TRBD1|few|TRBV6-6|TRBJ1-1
CASSYFRTGTTEAFF
TGTGCCAGCAGTTACTTTCGGACAGGGACCACTGAAGCTTTCTTT
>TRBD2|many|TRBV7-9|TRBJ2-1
CASSFIWLEAGGYNEQFF
TGTGCCAGCAGCTTTATATGGCTTGAAGCGGGAGGGTACAATGAGCAGTTCTTC
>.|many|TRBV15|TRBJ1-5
CATSREGMGGGIHSNQPQHF
TGTGCCACCAGCAGAGAAGGGATGGGGGGGGGAATACATAGCAATCAGCCCCAGCATTTT
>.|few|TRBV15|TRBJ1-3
CATSRDAQGRRTGNTIYF
TGTGCCACCAGCAGAGATGCCCAGGGGAGAAGAACTGGAAACACCATATATTTT
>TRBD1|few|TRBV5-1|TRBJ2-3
CASSLAVGTALTDTQYF
TGCGCCAGCAGCTTGGCTGTCGGGACAGCGCTCACAGATACGCAGTATTTT
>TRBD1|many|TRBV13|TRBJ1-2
CASSSAPGQLYGYTF
TGTGCCAGCAGTTCCGCCCCGGGACAGCTCTATGGCTACACCTTC
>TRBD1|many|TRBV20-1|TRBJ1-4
CSAGDRDHEKLFF
TGCAGTGCCGGGGACAGGGATCATGAAAAACTGTTTTTT
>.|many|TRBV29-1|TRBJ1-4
CSVEGGEKLFF
TGCAGCGTTGAAGGTGGTGAAAAACTGTTTTTT
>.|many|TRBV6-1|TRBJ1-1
CASRTLEGFAEAFF
TGTGCCAGCAGGACACTTGAGGGTTTTGCTGAAGCTTTCTTT
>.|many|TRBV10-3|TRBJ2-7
CAISDQAYEQYF
TGTGCCATCAGTGACCAGGCCTACGAGCAGTACTTC
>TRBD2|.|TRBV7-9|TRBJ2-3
CASSSLILTSAPDTDTQYF
TGTGCCAGCAGCTCCCTAATTCTCACTAGCGCCCCTGACACAGATACGCAGTATTTT
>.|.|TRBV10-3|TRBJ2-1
CAISGLIRYNEQFF
TGTGCCATCAGTGGGCTCATCCGCTACAATGAGCAGTTCTTC
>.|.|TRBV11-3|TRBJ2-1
CASSPGAGQFF
TGTGCCAGCAGCCCTGGGGCCGGGCAGTTCTTC
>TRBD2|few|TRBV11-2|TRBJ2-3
CASSPELAGDTQYF
TGTGCCAGCAGCCCAGAACTAGCGGGAGACACGCAGTATTTT
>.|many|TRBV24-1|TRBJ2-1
CATSDLGIHNEQFF
TGTGCCACCAGTGATTTGGGGATCCACAATGAGCAGTTCTTC
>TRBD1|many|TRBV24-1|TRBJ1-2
CATSPGQGGGYTF
TGTGCCACCAGTCCGGGACAGGGTGGCGGCTACACCTTC
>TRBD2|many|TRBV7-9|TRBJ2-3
CASSETSGRGHTQYF
TGTGCCAGCAGTGAGACTAGCGGGAGGGGACATACGCAGTATTTT
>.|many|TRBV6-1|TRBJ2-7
CASSTYEQYF
TGTGCCAGCAGTACCTACGAGCAGTACTTC
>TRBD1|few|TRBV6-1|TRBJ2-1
CASSDRGRQFF
TGTGCCAGCAGCGACAGGGGAAGGCAGTTCTTC
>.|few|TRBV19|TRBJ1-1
CASSRNRRPLNTEAFF
TGTGCCAGTAGTAGAAACAGGCGTCCCCTGAACACTGAAGCTTTCTTT
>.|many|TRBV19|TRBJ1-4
CASSSTGGEKLFF
TGTGCCAGTAGTTCGACAGGTGGTGAAAAACTGTTTTTT
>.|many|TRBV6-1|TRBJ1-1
CASRAGQMNTEAFF
TGTGCCAGCAGGGCGGGACAAATGAACACTGAAGCTTTCTTT
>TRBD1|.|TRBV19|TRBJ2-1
CASSIRAGGFNEQFF
TGTGCCAGTAGTATAAGGGCAGGGGGATTCAATGAGCAGTTCTTC
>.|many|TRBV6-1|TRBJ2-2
CASGSTGELFF
TGTGCCAGCGGGAGCACCGGGGAGCTGTTTTTT
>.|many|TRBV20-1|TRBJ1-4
CSARSDLGAYEKLFF
TGCAGTGCTAGATCCGACCTTGGGGCATATGAAAAACTGTTTTTT
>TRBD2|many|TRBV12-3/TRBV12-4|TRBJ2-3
CASKSSGKTTDTQYF
TGTGCCAGCAAGTCTAGCGGGAAGACCACAGATACGCAGTATTTT
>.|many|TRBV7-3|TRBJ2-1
CASSLVSGIYNEQFF
TGTGCCAGCAGCTTAGTAAGCGGCATCTACAATGAGCAGTTCTTC
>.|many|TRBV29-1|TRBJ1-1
CSVGQRGGPMNTEAFF
TGCAGCGTTGGGCAGCGCGGTGGTCCAATGAACACTGAAGCTTTCTTT
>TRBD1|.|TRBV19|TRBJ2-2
CASFPRGRVTGELSF
TGTGCCAGTTTCCCCAGGGGGCGCGTTACCGGGGAGCTGTCTTTT
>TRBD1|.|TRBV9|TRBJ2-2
CASSAPEDRDTGELFF
TGTGCCAGCAGCGCCCCCGAGGACAGGGATACCGGGGAGCTGTTTTTT
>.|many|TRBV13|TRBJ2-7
CASSLGDYYEQYF
TGTGCCAGCAGCTTAGGGGATTACTACGAGCAGTACTTC
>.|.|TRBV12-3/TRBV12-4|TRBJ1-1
CASSLELGMNTEAFF
TGTGCCAGCAGTTTGGAGTTAGGGATGAACACTGAAGCTTTCTTT
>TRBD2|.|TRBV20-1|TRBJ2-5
CSAVTSGRETQYF
TGCAGTGCCGTGACTAGCGGGAGAGAGACCCAGTACTTC
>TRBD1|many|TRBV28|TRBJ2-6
CASSLWLQGAGANVLTF
TGTGCCAGCAGTTTATGGCTCCAGGGGGCCGGGGCCAACGTCCTGACTTTC
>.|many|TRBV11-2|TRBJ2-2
CASSLTRANTGELFF
TGTGCCAGCAGCTTAACCCGAGCTAACACCGGGGAGCTGTTTTTT
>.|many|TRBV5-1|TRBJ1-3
CASSPWRPSGNTIYF
TGCGCCAGCAGCCCCTGGCGGCCCTCTGGAAACACCATATATTTT
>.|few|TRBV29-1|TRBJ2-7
CSVMDREGSYEQYF
TGCAGCGTAATGGACAGGGAGGGCTCCTACGAGCAGTACTTC
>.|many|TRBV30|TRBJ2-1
CAWSSGYHEQFF
TGTGCCTGGAGTTCGGGATATCATGAGCAGTTCTTC
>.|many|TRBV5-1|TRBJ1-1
CASSLVGTPRTTEAFF
TGCGCCAGCAGCTTGGTAGGGACACCTCGGACCACTGAAGCTTTCTTT
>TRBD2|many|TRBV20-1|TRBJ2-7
CSASHSGTSIDEQYF
TGCAGTGCCTCTCATTCCGGGACTAGTATCGACGAGCAGTACTTC